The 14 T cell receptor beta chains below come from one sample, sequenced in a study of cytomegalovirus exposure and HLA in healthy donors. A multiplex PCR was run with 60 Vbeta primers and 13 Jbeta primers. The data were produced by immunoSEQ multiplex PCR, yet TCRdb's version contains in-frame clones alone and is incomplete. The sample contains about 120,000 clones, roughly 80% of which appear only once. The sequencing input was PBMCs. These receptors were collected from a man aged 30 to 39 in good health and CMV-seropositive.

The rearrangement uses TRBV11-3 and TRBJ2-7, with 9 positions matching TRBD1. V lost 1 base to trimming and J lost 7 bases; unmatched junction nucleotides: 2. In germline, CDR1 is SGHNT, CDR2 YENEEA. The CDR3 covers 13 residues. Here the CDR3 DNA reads TGTGCCAGCAGCTTAGCACAGGGGGCTGAGCAGTACGTC. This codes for CASSLAQGAEQYV.

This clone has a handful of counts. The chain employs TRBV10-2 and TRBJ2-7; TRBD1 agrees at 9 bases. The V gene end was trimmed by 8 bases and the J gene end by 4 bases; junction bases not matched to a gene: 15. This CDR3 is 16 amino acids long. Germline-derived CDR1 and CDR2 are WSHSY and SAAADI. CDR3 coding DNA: TGCGCCAGCTCCCGGATTAGTGACAGGGGGGCTTACGAGCAGTACTTC. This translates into CASSRISDRGAYEQYF.

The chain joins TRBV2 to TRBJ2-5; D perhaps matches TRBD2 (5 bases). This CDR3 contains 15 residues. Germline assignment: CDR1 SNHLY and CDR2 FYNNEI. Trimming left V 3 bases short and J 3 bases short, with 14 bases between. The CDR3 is CASSDYGIREETQYF. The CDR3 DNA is TGTGCCAGCAGTGATTACGGGATTCGCGAAGAGACCCAGTACTTC.

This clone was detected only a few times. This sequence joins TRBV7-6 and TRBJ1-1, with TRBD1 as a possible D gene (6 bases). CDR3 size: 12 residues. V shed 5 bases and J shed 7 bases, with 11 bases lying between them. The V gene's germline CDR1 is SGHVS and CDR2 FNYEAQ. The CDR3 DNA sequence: TGTGCCAGCAGCCAACAGGGTTTTGAAGCTTTCTTT. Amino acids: CASSQQGFEAFF.

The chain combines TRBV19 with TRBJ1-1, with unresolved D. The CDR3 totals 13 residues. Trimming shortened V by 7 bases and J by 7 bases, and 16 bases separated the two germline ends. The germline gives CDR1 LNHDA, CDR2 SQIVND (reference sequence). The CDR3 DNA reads TGTGCCAGTATGGGGAGGGCGGGAAATGAAGCTTTCTTT. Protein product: CASMGRAGNEAFF.

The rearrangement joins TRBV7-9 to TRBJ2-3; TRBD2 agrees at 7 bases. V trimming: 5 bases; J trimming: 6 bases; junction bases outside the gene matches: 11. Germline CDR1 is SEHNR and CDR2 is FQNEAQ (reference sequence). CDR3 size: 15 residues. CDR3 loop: CASSPGLGGEDTQYF. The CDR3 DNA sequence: TGTGCCAGCAGCCCCGGACTAGGAGGTGAGGATACGCAGTATTTT.

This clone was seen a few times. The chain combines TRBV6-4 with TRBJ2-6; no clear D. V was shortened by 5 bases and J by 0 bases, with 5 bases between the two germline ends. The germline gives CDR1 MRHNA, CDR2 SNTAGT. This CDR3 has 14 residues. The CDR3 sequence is CASSPHSGANVLTF. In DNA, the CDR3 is TGTGCCAGCAGTCCCCACTCTGGGGCCAACGTCCTGACTTTC.

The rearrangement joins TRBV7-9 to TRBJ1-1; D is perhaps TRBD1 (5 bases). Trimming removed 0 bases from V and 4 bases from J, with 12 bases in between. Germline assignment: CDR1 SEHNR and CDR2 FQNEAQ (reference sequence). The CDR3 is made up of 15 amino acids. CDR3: CASSLAGGGSTEAFF. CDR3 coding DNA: TGTGCCAGCAGCTTAGCGGGGGGTGGGTCCACTGAAGCTTTCTTT. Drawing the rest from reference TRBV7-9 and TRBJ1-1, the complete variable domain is DTGVSQNPRHKITKRGQNVTFRCDPISEHNRLYWYRQTLGQGPEFLTYFQNEAQLEKSRLLSDRFSAERPKGSFSTLEIQRTEQGDSAMYLCASSLAGGGSTEAFFGQGTRLTVV.

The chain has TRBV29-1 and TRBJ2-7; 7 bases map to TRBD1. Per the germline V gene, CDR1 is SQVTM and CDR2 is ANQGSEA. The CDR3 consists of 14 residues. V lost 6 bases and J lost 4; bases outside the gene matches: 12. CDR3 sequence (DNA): TGCAGCGTAGGACAGGTTCTTCTCGCATACGAGCAGTACGTC. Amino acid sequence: CSVGQVLLAYEQYV.

Here the CDR3 reads CASTLGVAGPTFTDTQYF. CDR3 bases: TGTGCCAGCACCCTAGGTGTCGCGGGGCCCACCTTCACAGATACGCAGTATTTT. This rearrangement joins TRBV28 to TRBJ2-3, with D possibly being TRBD2 (6 bases). The CDR3 totals 18 residues. Deletions cut 7 bases from V and 2 bases from J, with 25 bases between. The V gene's germline CDR1 is MDHEN and CDR2 SYDVKM.

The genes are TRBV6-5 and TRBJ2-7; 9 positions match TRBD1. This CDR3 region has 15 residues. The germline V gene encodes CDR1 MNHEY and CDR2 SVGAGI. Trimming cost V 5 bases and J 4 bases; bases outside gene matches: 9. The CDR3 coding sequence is TGTGCCAGCAGTATGGGACAGGGAGGGCCTTACGAGCAGTACTTC. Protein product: CASSMGQGGPYEQYF.

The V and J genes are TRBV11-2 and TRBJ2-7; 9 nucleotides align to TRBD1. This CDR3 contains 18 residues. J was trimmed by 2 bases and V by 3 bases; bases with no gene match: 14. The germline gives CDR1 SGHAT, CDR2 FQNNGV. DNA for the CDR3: TGTGCCAGCAGCTTTGGTCCGAGGGGACAGGGTGGAACCTACGAGCAGTACGTC. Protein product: CASSFGPRGQGGTYEQYV.

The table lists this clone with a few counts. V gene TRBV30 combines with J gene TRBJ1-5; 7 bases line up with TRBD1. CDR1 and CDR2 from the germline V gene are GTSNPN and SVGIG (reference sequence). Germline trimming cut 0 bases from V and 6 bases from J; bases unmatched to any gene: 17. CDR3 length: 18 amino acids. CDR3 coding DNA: TGTGCCTGGAGTGTACAGCCCCACCGGACAGGATGGTTTCAGCCCCAGCATTTT. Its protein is CAWSVQPHRTGWFQPQHF.

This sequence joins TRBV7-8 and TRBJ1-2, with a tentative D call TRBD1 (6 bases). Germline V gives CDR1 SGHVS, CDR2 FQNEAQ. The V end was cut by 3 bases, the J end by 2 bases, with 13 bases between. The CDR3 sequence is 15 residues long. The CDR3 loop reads CASSFSRTVNYGYTF. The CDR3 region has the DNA TGTGCCAGCAGCTTCTCCCGGACAGTCAACTATGGCTACACCTTC.